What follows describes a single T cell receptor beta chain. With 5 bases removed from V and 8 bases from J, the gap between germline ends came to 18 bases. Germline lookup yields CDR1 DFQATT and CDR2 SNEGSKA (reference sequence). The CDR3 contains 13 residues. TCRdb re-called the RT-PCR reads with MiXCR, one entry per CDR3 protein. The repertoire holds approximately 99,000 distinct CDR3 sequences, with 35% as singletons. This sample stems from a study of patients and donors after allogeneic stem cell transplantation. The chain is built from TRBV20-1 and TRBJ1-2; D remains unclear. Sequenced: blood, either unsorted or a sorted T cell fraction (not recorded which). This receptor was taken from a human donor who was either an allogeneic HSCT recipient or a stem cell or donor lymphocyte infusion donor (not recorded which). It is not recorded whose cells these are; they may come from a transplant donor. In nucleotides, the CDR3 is TGCAGTGCTCGATCTACCGGGCAGAGAGGCTACACCTTC. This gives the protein CSARSTGQRGYTF.